A single sample is the source of the 32 T cell receptor beta chains below, sequenced in a study of CD8 T cells in ankylosing spondylitis. Study-level results: Among TCR beta sequences, a motif of several highly homologous variants appeared characteristic of ankylosing spondylitis blood.

The antigens of these receptors remain unknown. TCRdb itself ran the 5' RACE reads through MiXCR, one entry per CDR3 protein. This table holds a few hundred thousand distinct CDR3 sequences, under 25% found once. The specimen sequenced was blood, either unsorted or a sorted T cell fraction (not recorded which). These receptors were collected from a male donor with ankylosing spondylitis.

The rearrangement links TRBV27 to TRBJ2-3; no firm D call. Germline V CDR1 and CDR2: MNHEY, SMNVEV (reference sequence). V was shortened by 5 bases and J by 2 bases, with 11 bases between the two germline ends. This CDR3 has 14 residues. Here the CDR3 DNA reads TGTGCCAGCAGTCGGACGGAATTCACAGATACGCAGTATTTT. This gives the protein CASSRTEFTDTQYF.

V and J are TRBV11-2 and TRBJ2-1; the match to TRBD2 covers 8 bases. CDR1 and CDR2 (germline): SGHAT, FQNNGV. The CDR3 extends over 16 amino acids. V lost 5 bases, J lost 3 bases, and 9 bases stayed unmatched. CDR3 protein: CASSPIGGRSYNEQFF. The CDR3, as DNA: TGTGCCAGCAGCCCGATAGGCGGGAGGAGCTACAATGAGCAGTTCTTC.

The chain joins TRBV15 to TRBJ1-2; 7 positions match TRBD1. The CDR3 spans 15 residues. V was clipped by 0 bases and J by 8 bases; unmatched bases: 9. Germline lookup yields CDR1 LNHNV and CDR2 YYDKDF (reference sequence). Here the CDR3 reads CATSRDPTGISGYTF. The CDR3 DNA sequence: TGTGCCACCAGCAGAGACCCGACAGGGATTAGCGGCTACACCTTC.

This chain links TRBV6-5 with TRBJ2-1; 9 bases are shared with TRBD2. Trimming removed 2 bases from V and 9 bases from J; junction bases left unmatched: 11. The CDR3 has 16 residues. Looked up from germline, CDR1 is MNHEY and CDR2 is SVGAGI. The DNA of the CDR3 is TGTGCCAGCAGTTACAACGCGGGAGGGCCCAAGGGTGAGCAGTTCTTC. Its translation is CASSYNAGGPKGEQFF.

This clonotype was detected only a few times. The CDR3 loop reads CASSPRAGGIHEQFF. In DNA form, the CDR3 reads TGTGCCAGCTCACCAAGAGCGGGAGGAATCCATGAGCAGTTCTTC. The chain recombines TRBV18 with TRBJ2-1; TRBD2 agrees at 9 bases. CDR1 and CDR2 from the germline V gene are KGHSH and LQKENI. The trim removed 2 bases at V and 8 bases at J, leaving 7 bases unmatched. The CDR3 is 15 residues long.

This chain connects TRBV5-6 to TRBJ2-7, with D possibly being TRBD2 (6 bases). Germline assignment: CDR1 SGHDT and CDR2 YYEEEE. V was cut by 4 bases and J by 6 bases, with 14 bases left in between. The CDR3 consists of 13 residues. The CDR3 DNA sequence: TGTGCCAGCAGCGGAGGGGCTCGAGGCGAGCAGTACTTC. Translating it yields CASSGGARGEQYF.

The chain is built from TRBV20-1 and TRBJ2-7; TRBD1 matches at 9 bases. Per germline, CDR1 DFQATT and CDR2 SNEGSKA (reference sequence). This CDR3 has 14 residues. J lost 6 bases, V lost 4 bases, and 10 bases had no gene match. CDR3 in DNA: TGCAGTGCTAAGGCCGGGACAGGGACAGGCGAGCAGTACTTC. Its translation: CSAKAGTGTGEQYF.

This clonotype was detected only a few times. This sequence joins TRBV19 and TRBJ2-2; D is perhaps TRBD2 (5 bases). V was shortened by 6 bases and J by 3 bases, with 11 bases between the two germline ends. CDR3 length equals 14 residues. The germline V gene has CDR1 LNHDA and CDR2 SQIVND (reference sequence). The CDR3, as DNA: TGTGCCAGTAGGAGAACTAGAGACACCGGGGAGCTGTTTTTT. Translating gives CASRRTRDTGELFF.

In this sample, this clonotype turned up a few times. This chain connects TRBV10-3 to TRBJ2-7; perhaps TRBD1 as D (6 bases). The V gene's germline CDR1 is ENHRY and CDR2 SYGVKD. Trimming removed 10 bases at V and 2 bases at J, with 30 bases between. The CDR3 extends over 18 amino acids. The CDR3 DNA reads as TGTGCCACGAACGAGAGAATAGCGTATGGGACACGTACCTACGAGCAGTACTTC. Amino acid sequence: CATNERIAYGTRTYEQYF.

This clonotype was counted a few times. This chain joins TRBV9 and TRBJ2-5; D is ambiguous. CDR3 length: 12 amino acids. V shed 0 bases and J shed 4 bases, with 4 bases lying between them. Germline V gives CDR1 SGDLS, CDR2 YYNGEE. The CDR3 spells CASSVEGETQYF. CDR3 in DNA: TGTGCCAGCAGCGTAGAAGGAGAGACCCAGTACTTC.

The chain combines TRBV19 with TRBJ2-1; 12 positions agree with TRBD1. Per germline, CDR1 LNHDA and CDR2 SQIVND (reference sequence). The CDR3 length is 16 residues. V was pared by 6 bases and J by 7 bases, with 10 bases of the junction left unmatched. The CDR3 region is CASRYRDRGRKNEQFF. The CDR3, as DNA: TGTGCCAGTAGATATCGGGACAGGGGGCGGAAAAATGAGCAGTTCTTC. Variable domain in full (rest from reference TRBV19 and TRBJ2-1): DGGITQSPKYLFRKEGQNVTLSCEQNLNHDAMYWYRQDPGQGLRLIYYSQIVNDFQKGDIAEGYSVSREKKESFPLTVTSAQKNPTAFYLCASRYRDRGRKNEQFFGPGTRLTVL.

This chain links TRBV7-8 with TRBJ2-2; 7 nucleotides align to TRBD2. Unmatched junction bases numbered 13, after V lost 5 bases and J lost 7 bases. The CDR3 runs 16 residues. Germline V gene data show CDR1 as SGHVS and CDR2 as FQNEAQ. CDR3 loop: CASSPWTAGVGGELFF. The CDR3, as DNA: TGTGCCAGCAGCCCCTGGACTGCGGGAGTAGGCGGGGAGCTGTTTTTT.

The gene calls are TRBV5-1 and TRBJ1-5; D is perhaps TRBD1 (5 bases). The CDR3 consists of 16 residues. CDR1 is SGHRS and CDR2 is YFSETQ in the germline V gene. The germline V and J ends were trimmed by 0 bases and 2 bases, with 12 bases remaining between them. For the CDR3, the DNA is TGCGCCAGCAGCTTGGCCGGGGGAGATGGCAATCAGCCCCAGCATTTT. It encodes CASSLAGGDGNQPQHF.

V and J are TRBV5-1 and TRBJ1-1; 9 bases are shared with TRBD1. This CDR3 is built from 14 residues. Germline CDR1 and CDR2: SGHRS and YFSETQ. With 7 bases clipped from V and 1 base from J, the junction kept 5 bases outside the gene matches. Here the CDR3 DNA reads TGCGCCAGCGGGACAGGGTGGGAGAACACTGAAGCTTTCTTT. Encoded protein: CASGTGWENTEAFF.

This rearrangement joins TRBV5-6 to TRBJ1-6, with 9 bases aligning to TRBD1. The J segment lost 5 bases and the V segment lost 3 bases, leaving 3 bases of the junction unmatched. The CDR3 totals 15 residues. Germline V gene data show CDR1 as SGHDT and CDR2 as YYEEEE. CDR3 DNA: TGTGCCAGCAGCTACCGGGACAGGGATAATTCACCCCTCCACTTT. Translation gives CASSYRDRDNSPLHF.

The chain joins TRBV5-1 to TRBJ1-2; no clear D gene. CDR3 length: 14 amino acids. V lost 0 bases and J 8 bases, leaving 14 bases between the germline ends. Germline-derived CDR1 and CDR2 are SGHRS and YFSETQ. The CDR3 loop is CASSLEGSVSGYTF. Written as DNA, the CDR3 is TGCGCCAGCAGCTTGGAAGGCTCGGTGAGCGGCTACACCTTC.

This clonotype was detected a few times. The V call is TRBV28, the J call TRBJ2-1, with 7 bases matching TRBD2. The V gene's germline CDR1 is MDHEN and CDR2 SYDVKM. Germline trimming cut 4 bases from V and 5 bases from J; bases unmatched to any gene: 5. This CDR3 region has 14 residues. The CDR3 is CASSWREIHNEQFF. CDR3 DNA sequence: TGTGCCAGCAGTTGGCGGGAGATACACAATGAGCAGTTCTTC.

This clonotype has a handful of counts. The chain is built from TRBV7-2 and TRBJ2-1; TRBD2 matches 7 bases. Losses at the gene ends were 5 bases for V and 3 bases for J; bases not matched to a gene: 7. CDR3 length equals 15 residues. Germline V gene lookup returns CDR1 SGHTA and CDR2 FQGNSA. The CDR3 region is CASSPGLQLYNEQFF. DNA of the CDR3: TGTGCCAGCAGCCCGGGACTACAACTCTACAATGAGCAGTTCTTC.

The chain is built from TRBV20-1 and TRBJ2-7, with TRBD2 as a possible D gene (5 bases). Trimming removed 1 base from V and 5 bases from J, with 9 bases in between. Germline V gene sequence: CDR1 DFQATT, CDR2 SNEGSKA (reference sequence). The CDR3 totals 12 residues. In DNA, the CDR3 is TGCAGTGCTAGAGGGGGAGTCCACGAGCAGTACTTC. Protein: CSARGGVHEQYF.

The chain carries TRBV12-5 and TRBJ1-1; no firm D call. Germline V gene lookup returns CDR1 LGHNT and CDR2 FRNRAP. CDR3 length equals 15 residues. V lost 0 bases, J lost 0 bases, and 8 bases lay in between. The CDR3 loop is CASGLVRHLNTEAFF. The CDR3 DNA follows: TGTGCTAGTGGTTTGGTACGACACCTGAACACTGAAGCTTTCTTT.

Written as DNA, the CDR3 is TGTGCCACCTCGGACAGGGAAGAGACCCAGTACTTC. It specifies CATSDREETQYF. This chain uses TRBV10-3 with TRBJ2-5, with 8 bases fitting TRBD1. V gave up 10 bases and J gave up 3 bases; unmatched junction bases: 4. This CDR3 region has 12 residues. Germline assignment: CDR1 ENHRY and CDR2 SYGVKD.

The chain carries TRBV20-1 and TRBJ2-5; perhaps TRBD2 as D (6 bases). Germline CDR1 and CDR2: DFQATT and SNEGSKA (reference sequence). This CDR3 comprises 11 residues. V lost 5 bases to trimming and J lost 3 bases, with 7 bases between them. The CDR3 sequence is CSAGGKETQYF. The CDR3 coding sequence is TGCAGTGCTGGCGGGAAAGAGACCCAGTACTTC.

The chain employs TRBV5-1 and TRBJ2-3, with 9 bases identical to TRBD2. The CDR3 is made up of 15 amino acids. V shed 2 bases, J shed 4 bases, and the junction held 5 bases outside the gene matches. Germline-derived CDR1 and CDR2 are SGHRS and YFSETQ. CDR3 sequence (DNA): TGCGCCAGCAGCTTAGCGGGAGGAACCGCAGATACGCAGTATTTT. The encoded protein is CASSLAGGTADTQYF. Supplemented by reference TRBV5-1 and TRBJ2-3, the full variable domain reads KAGVTQTPRYLIKTRGQQVTLSCSPISGHRSVSWYQQTPGQGLQFLFEYFSETQRNKGNFPGRFSGRQFSNSRSEMNVSTLELGDSALYLCASSLAGGTADTQYFGPGTRLTVL.

The V gene is TRBV7-3, the J gene TRBJ2-3, with 13 bases matching TRBD2. Germline CDR1 is SGHTA and CDR2 is FQGTGA. The CDR3 has 16 residues. Unmatched junction bases numbered 6, after V lost 5 bases and J lost 4 bases. CDR3 nucleotides: TGTGCCAGCAGCCTCGGACTAGCGGGAGCGGCAGATACGCAGTATTTT. Protein product: CASSLGLAGAADTQYF.

Ten or more counts support this clonotype. The J gene is TRBJ1-1, the V gene TRBV6-6; a possible D gene is TRBD1 (6 bases). Trimming removed 6 bases at V and 5 bases at J, with 13 bases between. The CDR3 has 13 residues. Germline CDR1 is MNHNY and CDR2 is SVGAGI (reference sequence). For the CDR3, the DNA is TGTGCCAGCAGCCGGACAGAAAATACTGAAGCTTTCTTT. Encoded protein: CASSRTENTEAFF.

CDR3 residues: CASSLPVGGIEQYF. The CDR3 nucleotides are TGCGCCAGCAGCCTACCGGTCGGAGGGATCGAGCAGTACTTC. The chain is built from TRBV5-1 and TRBJ2-7, with D possibly matching TRBD2 (6 bases). Trimming took 4 bases from V and 6 from J, leaving 17 bases between them. The V gene's germline CDR1 is SGHRS and CDR2 YFSETQ. There are 14 residues in the CDR3.

This clonotype appeared many times. The CDR3 here is CASTPGTAYNEQFF. The CDR3 DNA sequence: TGCGCCAGCACTCCGGGGACAGCCTACAATGAGCAGTTCTTC. V is TRBV5-1 and J is TRBJ2-1; 7 bases align to TRBD1. The V and J ends lost 6 bases and 2 bases, in that order; junction bases with no gene match: 5. The CDR3 spans 14 residues. Germline-derived CDR1 and CDR2 are SGHRS and YFSETQ. Combining the CDR3 with reference TRBV5-1 and TRBJ2-1 gives the whole variable domain KAGVTQTPRYLIKTRGQQVTLSCSPISGHRSVSWYQQTPGQGLQFLFEYFSETQRNKGNFPGRFSGRQFSNSRSEMNVSTLELGDSALYLCASTPGTAYNEQFFGPGTRLTVL.

The chain employs TRBV5-5 and TRBJ2-7; D is unresolved. The length of the CDR3 is 12 residues. CDR1 and CDR2 (germline): SGHKS, YYEKEE (reference sequence). V was clipped by 4 bases and J by 2 bases, with 7 bases between them. CDR3 sequence (DNA): TGTGCCAGCAGCCTCCCGGCCTACGAGCAGTACTTC. This encodes CASSLPAYEQYF.

This chain uses TRBV6-5 with TRBJ2-1; 9 bases are a match to TRBD2. This CDR3 has 16 residues. J was trimmed by 8 bases and V by 0 bases; bases with no gene match: 8. CDR1 is MNHEY, CDR2 SVGAGI, per germline. The CDR3 reads CASSYSGGRTSDEQFF. The DNA for the CDR3 is TGTGCCAGCAGTTACTCGGGGGGCCGGACTAGCGATGAGCAGTTCTTC.

The chain has TRBV28 and TRBJ1-4; D gene ambiguous. Trimming left V 7 bases short and J 1 base short, with 10 bases between. The CDR3 has 14 residues. From germline, CDR1 is MDHEN and CDR2 SYDVKM. CDR3 bases: TGTGCCAGCATTGCCCAATTAACTAATGAAAAACTGTTTTTT. Amino acids: CASIAQLTNEKLFF.

This clonotype was seen more than once but under ten times. A junction end diverges from the germline sequence, so it may reflect a read error. V gene TRBV12-3 or TRBV12-4 combines with J gene TRBJ2-7; 8 nucleotides align to TRBD2. The CDR3 consists of 15 residues. CDR3 amino acids: CASRPLAGGSHEQYF. The CDR3 coding sequence is TGTGCCAGTCGACCTCTGGCGGGAGGCTCCCACGAGCAGTACTTC.

J is TRBJ2-3 and V is TRBV18; D gene ambiguous. CDR3 length: 14 amino acids. In germline, CDR1 is KGHSH, CDR2 LQKENI. Trimming cost V 2 bases and J 7 bases, with 13 bases left between them. CDR3 in DNA: TGTGCCAGCTCACCAAGCACAGCACTGAATACGCAGTATTTT. It encodes CASSPSTALNTQYF.